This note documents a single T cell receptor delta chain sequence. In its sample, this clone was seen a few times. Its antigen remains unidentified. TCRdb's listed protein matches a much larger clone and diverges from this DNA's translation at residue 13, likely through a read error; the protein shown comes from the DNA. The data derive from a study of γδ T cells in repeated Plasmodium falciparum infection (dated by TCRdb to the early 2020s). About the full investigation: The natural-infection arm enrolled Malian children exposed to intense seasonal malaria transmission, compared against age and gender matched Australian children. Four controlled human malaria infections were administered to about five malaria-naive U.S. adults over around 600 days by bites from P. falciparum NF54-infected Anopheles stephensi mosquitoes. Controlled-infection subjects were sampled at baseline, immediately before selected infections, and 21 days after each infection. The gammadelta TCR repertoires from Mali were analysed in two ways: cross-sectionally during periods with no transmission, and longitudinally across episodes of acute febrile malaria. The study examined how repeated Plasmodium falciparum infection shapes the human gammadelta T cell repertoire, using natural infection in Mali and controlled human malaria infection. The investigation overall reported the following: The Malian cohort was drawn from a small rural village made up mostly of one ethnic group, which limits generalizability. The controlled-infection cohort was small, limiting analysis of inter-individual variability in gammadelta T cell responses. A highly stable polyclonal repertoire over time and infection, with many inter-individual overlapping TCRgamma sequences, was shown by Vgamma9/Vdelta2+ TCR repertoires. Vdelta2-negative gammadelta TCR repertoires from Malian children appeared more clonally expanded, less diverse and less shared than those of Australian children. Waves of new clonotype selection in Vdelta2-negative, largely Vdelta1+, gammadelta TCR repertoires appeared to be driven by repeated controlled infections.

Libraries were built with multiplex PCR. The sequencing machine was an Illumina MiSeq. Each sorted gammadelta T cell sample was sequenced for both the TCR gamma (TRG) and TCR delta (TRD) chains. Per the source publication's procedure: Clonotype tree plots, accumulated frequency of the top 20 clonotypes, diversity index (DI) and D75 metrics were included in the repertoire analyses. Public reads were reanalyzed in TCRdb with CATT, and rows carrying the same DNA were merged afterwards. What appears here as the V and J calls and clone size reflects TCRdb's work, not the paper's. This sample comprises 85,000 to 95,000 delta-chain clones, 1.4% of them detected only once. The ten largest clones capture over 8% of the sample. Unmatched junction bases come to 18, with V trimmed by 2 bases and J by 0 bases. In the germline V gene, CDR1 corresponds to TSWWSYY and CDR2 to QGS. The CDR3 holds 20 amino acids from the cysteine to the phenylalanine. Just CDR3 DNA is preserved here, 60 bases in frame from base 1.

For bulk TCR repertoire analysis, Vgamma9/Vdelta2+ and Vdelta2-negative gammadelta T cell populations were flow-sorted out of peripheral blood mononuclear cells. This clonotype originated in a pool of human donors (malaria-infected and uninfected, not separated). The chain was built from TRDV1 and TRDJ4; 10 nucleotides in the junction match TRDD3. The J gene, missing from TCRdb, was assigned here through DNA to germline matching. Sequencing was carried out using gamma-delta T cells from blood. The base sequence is TGTGCTCTTGGGGAATGCTACCAACTGGGGGATCCAGGAAATACCAGACCCCTGATCTTT. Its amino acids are CALGECYQLGDPGNTRPLIF.